These 24 T cell receptor beta chains were all obtained from the same sample, sequenced in a study of CD8 T cells in Susac syndrome. RNA amounts of about 0.5 to 1 ug underwent reverse transcription with random hexamers. Using its own MiXCR run on the immunoSEQ multiplex PCR reads, TCRdb lists one record per CDR3 protein. The sample lists some 190,000 distinct CDR3 sequences; 90% to 96% were seen once. Sequences were obtained from CD4+ T cells from PBMCs. These receptors were taken from a human donor with multiple sclerosis.

The genes are TRBV5-1 and TRBJ1-1, with a possible D match to TRBD1 (6 bases). The CDR3 sequence is 16 residues long. Trimming took 3 bases from V and 0 from J, leaving 15 bases between them. CDR1 SGHRS and CDR2 YFSETQ come from the germline V gene. CDR3 sequence: CASSSGGTLMNTEAFF. CDR3 DNA sequence: TGCGCCAGCAGCTCCGGGGGGACATTGATGAACACTGAAGCTTTCTTT.

The rearrangement joins TRBV10-3 to TRBJ2-5, with D unresolved. Trimming shortened V by 8 bases and J by 2 bases, and 6 bases separated the two germline ends. This CDR3 has 11 amino acids. From germline, CDR1 is ENHRY and CDR2 SYGVKD. CDR3 residues: CAISTQETQYF. The CDR3 DNA sequence: TGTGCCATCTCTACTCAAGAGACCCAGTACTTC.

The rearrangement uses TRBV15 and TRBJ1-2; the D is unclear. Germline V gene lookup returns CDR1 LNHNV and CDR2 YYDKDF (reference sequence). The V end was cut by 0 bases, the J end by 10 bases, with 9 bases between. The CDR3 is 12 residues long. CDR3 sequence reads: CATSRDQRVYTF. In nucleotides, the CDR3 is TGTGCCACCAGCAGAGATCAAAGAGTCTACACCTTC.

This chain joins TRBV2 and TRBJ2-3; D possibly corresponds to TRBD2 (6 bases). Germline CDR1 is SNHLY and CDR2 is FYNNEI. CDR3 size: 13 residues. V was cut by 8 bases and J by 6 bases, with 15 bases left in between. CDR3 sequence reads: CASSGDLWDTQYF. Here the CDR3 DNA reads TGTGCCAGCTCGGGAGACCTTTGGGATACGCAGTATTTT.

The rearrangement joins TRBV29-1 to TRBJ2-5; tentative D call: TRBD1 (5 bases). From germline, CDR1 is SQVTM and CDR2 ANQGSEA. V was cut by 4 bases and J by 2 bases, with 11 bases left in between. The CDR3 loop spans 13 amino acids. In DNA form, the CDR3 reads TGCAGCGTTGTGGGGCAGATACAAGAGACCCAGTACTTC. Encoded protein: CSVVGQIQETQYF.

A few counts support this clonotype. J is TRBJ1-6 and V is TRBV30, with D hard to call. Germline V lookup: CDR1 GTSNPN, CDR2 SVGIG (reference sequence). The CDR3 covers 14 residues. Trimming took 0 bases from V and 10 from J, leaving 13 bases between them. CDR3 sequence reads: CAWSVGSENSPLHF. The CDR3 DNA is TGTGCCTGGAGTGTAGGGTCAGAAAACTCACCCCTCCACTTT.

This clonotype was detected once. V is TRBV12-3 or TRBV12-4 and J is TRBJ2-7; 9 positions match TRBD2. The CDR3 spans 14 residues. The V gene end was trimmed by 3 bases and the J gene end by 1 base; junction bases not matched to a gene: 1. CDR3 sequence (DNA): TGTGCCAGCAGTTTCGCGGGGGGGTCCTACGAGCAGTACTTC. Amino acids: CASSFAGGSYEQYF.

The chain employs TRBV7-9 and TRBJ2-5; 7 positions match TRBD2. This CDR3 is 16 amino acids long. Germline V CDR1 and CDR2: SEHNR, FQNEAQ (reference sequence). The V segment lost 5 bases and the J segment 2 bases; nucleotides outside the gene matches: 11. CDR3 sequence reads: CASSMTGGTGQETQYF. In DNA form, the CDR3 reads TGTGCCAGCAGCATGACGGGAGGCACCGGGCAAGAGACCCAGTACTTC.

The chain recombines TRBV12-3 or TRBV12-4 with TRBJ1-1; tentatively, D is TRBD1 (5 bases). The CDR3 totals 17 residues. V lost 6 bases, J lost 1 base, and 21 bases lay in between. The CDR3 spells CASRGGTVLNTNTEAFF. Written as DNA, the CDR3 is TGTGCCAGCAGGGGAGGGACCGTACTCAATACGAACACTGAAGCTTTCTTT.

The chain is built from TRBV27 and TRBJ2-3; D not resolved. V lost 8 bases and J 1 base, leaving 10 bases between the germline ends. This CDR3 spans 13 amino acids. CDR1 and CDR2 (germline): MNHEY, SMNVEV (reference sequence). The CDR3: CASLVVGTDTQYF. The CDR3 DNA reads as TGTGCCAGCCTCGTCGTCGGCACAGATACGCAGTATTTT.

This chain uses TRBV5-1 with TRBJ2-5, with D possibly being TRBD1 (5 bases). Germline V gene sequence: CDR1 SGHRS, CDR2 YFSETQ. The V end was cut by 1 base, the J end by 1 base, with 8 bases between. This CDR3 spans 14 amino acids. DNA for the CDR3: TGCGCCAGCAGCTTGAAGGGGTCCCAAGAGACCCAGTACTTC. Translated: CASSLKGSQETQYF. The full variable domain, in which reference TRBV5-1 and TRBJ2-5 provide the parts outside the CDR3, is KAGVTQTPRYLIKTRGQQVTLSCSPISGHRSVSWYQQTPGQGLQFLFEYFSETQRNKGNFPGRFSGRQFSNSRSEMNVSTLELGDSALYLCASSLKGSQETQYFGPGTRLLVL.

As regards this clonotype: One end of the junction varies from germline; a read error may be responsible. The J gene is TRBJ2-2, the V gene TRBV24-1, with D possibly being TRBD2 (6 bases). Germline CDR1 reads KGHDR; CDR2 reads SFDVKD. This CDR3 contains 16 residues. The CDR3 here is CATSDFPGGDTGELFF. The CDR3 nucleotides read TGCGCCACCAGTGATTTCCCAGGAGGGGACACCGGGGAGCTGTTTTTT.

This chain joins TRBV12-3 or TRBV12-4 and TRBJ2-1, with TRBD1 as a possible D gene (6 bases). The CDR3 is made up of 15 amino acids. The ends were cut back, 5 bases at V and 4 bases at J, with 15 bases in the middle. As DNA, the CDR3 is TGTGCCAGCAGTGCCCAGGGACATCTATACAATGAGCAGTTCTTC. Its protein is CASSAQGHLYNEQFF.

This clonotype has a handful of counts. The chain has TRBV6-5 and TRBJ1-1; D gene uncertain. Per the germline V gene, CDR1 is MNHEY and CDR2 is SVGAGI. V was cut by 1 base and J by 1 base, with 4 bases left in between. The CDR3 contains 13 residues. The DNA for the CDR3 is TGTGCCAGCAGTTACTGGCAGAACACTGAAGCTTTCTTT. Amino acid sequence: CASSYWQNTEAFF.

The sample holds a few counts of this clonotype. The chain uses TRBV20-1 and TRBJ1-1; 7 bases fit TRBD1. J was trimmed by 6 bases and V by 6 bases; bases with no gene match: 7. Germline CDR1 and CDR2: DFQATT and SNEGSKA (reference sequence). The CDR3 runs 12 residues. The CDR3 DNA sequence: TGCAGTGCCCAATCAGGGGGAGCTGAAGCTTTCTTT. It translates to CSAQSGGAEAFF.

The V call is TRBV7-9, the J call TRBJ2-7; a weak D match, TRBD1 (6 bases). The CDR3 is 15 residues long. V gave up 4 bases and J gave up 5 bases, with 18 bases separating them. Germline values: CDR1 SEHNR, CDR2 FQNEAQ (reference sequence). Here the CDR3 reads CASSYLGWGQDEQYF. As DNA, the CDR3 is TGTGCCAGCAGCTACCTCGGGTGGGGGCAAGACGAGCAGTACTTC.

The chain couples TRBV7-7 to TRBJ2-1, with D uncertain. The CDR3 loop spans 14 amino acids. Germline V gene data show CDR1 as SSHAT and CDR2 as FNYEAQ (reference sequence). The V end lost 5 bases, the J end lost 3 bases, and 11 bases lay between the germline ends. This CDR3 is CASSPWNSYNEQFF. CDR3 sequence (DNA): TGTGCCAGCAGCCCTTGGAACAGCTACAATGAGCAGTTCTTC.

The chain combines TRBV2 with TRBJ1-2; 8 nucleotides agree with TRBD1. This CDR3 is 14 amino acids long. Losses at the gene ends were 8 bases for V and 7 bases for J; bases not matched to a gene: 12. Germline V gene sequence: CDR1 SNHLY, CDR2 FYNNEI. The CDR3 region has the DNA TGTGCCAGCTACTTAAGGACAGGGCGGGGTGGCTACACCTTC. Its protein is CASYLRTGRGGYTF.

The chain carries TRBV15 and TRBJ1-1, with 7 bases matching TRBD1. The junction had 6 bases not matched to a gene; V was cut back by 3 bases and J by 2 bases. The CDR3 covers 15 residues. The germline V gene has CDR1 LNHNV and CDR2 YYDKDF (reference sequence). This CDR3 is CATSRRTGLNTEAFF. DNA of the CDR3: TGTGCCACCAGCAGGAGGACAGGTTTAAACACTGAAGCTTTCTTT.

The chain combines TRBV21-1 with TRBJ1-2. TRBV21-1 represents a pseudogene. The CDR3 loop spans 13 amino acids. Here the CDR3 DNA reads TGTGCCAGCAGCAAAGCAGGGAACTATGGCTACACCTTC. Residues: CASSKAGNYGYTF.

Remarks on this clonotype: A junction boundary mismatches the germline segment, possibly from a read error. The chain uses TRBV20-1 and TRBJ2-5; D may be TRBD1 or TRBD2 (5 bases each). The CDR3 loop spans 15 amino acids. In germline, CDR1 is DFQATT, CDR2 SNEGSKA (reference sequence). In DNA, the CDR3 is TGCAGTGCCAGAGGGGCCGACCAAGACGCAGAGACCCAGTACTTC. Protein product: CSARGADQDAETQYF.

V usage is TRBV3-1 and J usage is TRBJ1-2, with D unresolved. V was cut by 6 bases and J by 3 bases, with 14 bases left in between. The CDR3 is made up of 14 amino acids. Germline CDR1 is LGHDT and CDR2 is YNNKEL (reference sequence). The CDR3 DNA is TGTGCCAGCAGTCCGGGCAGCGGGCACTATGGCTACACCTTC. Encoded protein: CASSPGSGHYGYTF.

The CDR3 sequence: CSVGASTESYEQYF. Here the CDR3 DNA reads TGCAGCGTTGGGGCATCGACAGAGAGCTACGAGCAGTACTTC. This chain joins TRBV29-1 and TRBJ2-7, with D maybe TRBD1 (5 bases). V was cut by 4 bases and J by 3 bases, with 16 bases left in between. Germline V gene sequence: CDR1 SQVTM, CDR2 ANQGSEA. The CDR3 spans 14 residues.

The chain employs TRBV30 and TRBJ2-5, with D tentatively TRBD2 (6 bases). Germline V gives CDR1 GTSNPN, CDR2 SVGIG (reference sequence). This CDR3 has 13 residues. V gave up 2 bases and J gave up 2 bases, with 9 bases separating them. CDR3: CAWSSLAQETQYF. DNA for the CDR3: TGTGCCTGGAGTAGCCTAGCGCAAGAGACCCAGTACTTC.